The T cell receptor beta chain described here comes from a study of CD8 T cells in ankylosing spondylitis. CDR1 is SNHLY, CDR2 FYNNEI, per germline. The CDR3 sequence is 14 residues long. V lost 2 bases, J lost 5 bases, and 10 bases lay in between. Quantitative barcoded 5'-RACE was used to prepare TCR beta libraries. From the 5' RACE reads, TCRdb called clonotypes with MiXCR, one entry per CDR3 protein. The sample lists 200,000 to 300,000 distinct CDR3 sequences; about 10% were seen once. This chain connects TRBV2 to TRBJ2-1; TRBD2 is a possible D gene (5 bases). Input material: blood, either unsorted or a sorted T cell fraction (not recorded which). This TCR was sampled from a male donor with ankylosing spondylitis or in good health (not recorded which). The CDR3 here is CASSERGSNNEQFF. The CDR3 DNA is TGTGCCAGCAGTGAACGGGGTAGCAACAATGAGCAGTTCTTC.